The rows below give T cell receptor beta chains drawn from one sample of a study of cytomegalovirus exposure and HLA in healthy donors. Assay used: immunoSEQ multiplex PCR; TCRdb lists only in-frame clones, some missing. The sample carries about 190,000 clones, 85% to 90% recorded once. Sequenced input: PBMCs. These TCRs come from a woman younger than 35 in good health and CMV-seronegative. Each CDR3 is given with its conserved first and last residue. The order of the fields is D gene, clone size, V gene, J gene, CDR3 protein, CDR3 DNA. A D gene is named only where the DNA matches it firmly. Rows give clone size only sometimes, using once, few, many, or a class for an expanded clone.

TRBD2,-,TRBV4-1,TRBJ2-3,CASSHGLADTDTQYF,TGCGCCAGCAGCCACGGGCTAGCGGACACAGATACGCAGTATTTT
-,-,TRBV5-6,TRBJ1-4,CASSWPPGEKLFF,TGTGCCAGCAGCTGGCCTCCGGGTGAAAAACTGTTTTTT
-,-,TRBV15,TRBJ1-4,CATGGGDPNEKLFF,TGTGCCACGGGGGGAGGGGATCCTAATGAAAAACTGTTTTTT
TRBD2,-,TRBV9,TRBJ2-1,CASSPESGGLYNEQFF,TGTGCCAGCAGCCCCGAAAGCGGGGGCCTCTACAATGAGCAGTTCTTC
-,-,TRBV11-2,TRBJ2-3,CASSLGRADTQYF,TGTGCCAGCAGCTTAGGCAGGGCGGATACGCAGTATTTT
-,-,TRBV7-8,TRBJ2-7,CASSPRRDIAYEQYF,TGTGCCAGCAGCCCCCGCCGGGACATTGCCTACGAGCAGTACTTC
TRBD1,-,TRBV4-1,TRBJ1-1,CASSQVSGGSEAFF,TGCGCCAGCAGCCAAGTTTCAGGGGGTAGTGAAGCTTTCTTT
-,-,TRBV6-1,TRBJ1-3,CASGQFTSGNTIYF,TGTGCCAGCGGACAGTTTACCTCTGGAAACACCATATATTTT
TRBD1,once,TRBV27,TRBJ1-6,CASSLRTGSSPLHF,TGTGCCAGCAGTTTAAGGACAGGGAGTTCACCCCTCCACTTT
TRBD2,-,TRBV6-5,TRBJ2-7,CASRRLADSSYEQYF,TGTGCCAGCAGGCGACTAGCGGATTCTTCCTACGAGCAGTACTTC
-,-,TRBV2,TRBJ2-7,CASSRLHRDYEQYF,TGTGCCAGCAGTCGCCTCCACAGAGACTACGAGCAGTACTTC
-,-,TRBV30,TRBJ2-3,CAWSAASAADTQYF,TGTGCCTGGAGTGCCGCCTCGGCGGCCGATACGCAGTATTTT
-,-,TRBV15,TRBJ2-7,CATSSNRVEQYF,TGTGCCACCAGCAGCAACAGGGTCGAGCAGTACTTC
TRBD2,-,TRBV7-9,TRBJ2-1,CASSLARLAGEGMEFF,TGTGCCAGCAGCTTAGCGCGGCTAGCGGGGGAAGGTATGGAGTTCTTC
-,-,TRBV5-6,TRBJ2-5,CASSPDPGSPRQETQYF,TGTGCCAGCAGCCCTGACCCGGGAAGTCCGAGACAAGAGACCCAGTACTTC
-,once,TRBV7-9,TRBJ1-1,CSSSRVVLHLSDEAFF,TGTTCCAGCAGCCGGGTGGTGCTACATCTGTCTGATGAAGCTTTCTTT
TRBD1,-,TRBV25-1,TRBJ1-1,CASSQGVNTEAFF,TGTGCCAGCAGCCAGGGGGTGAACACTGAAGCTTTCTTT
-,-,TRBV18,TRBJ1-1,CASSPFRTKNTEAFF,TGTGCCAGCTCACCCTTTCGGACAAAGAACACTGAAGCTTTCTTT
-,-,TRBV7-9,TRBJ2-5,CASSFFIGRETQYF,TGTGCCAGCAGCTTTTTCATAGGGAGAGAGACCCAGTACTTC
-,few,TRBV6-9,TRBJ2-2,CASSYSLSTGELFF,TGTGCCAGCAGTTATTCCCTCTCCACCGGGGAGCTGTTTTTT
-,-,TRBV6-1,TRBJ1-2,CASSDLLLTGAYGYTF,TGTGCCAGCAGTGACTTACTCCTAACGGGAGCTTATGGCTACACCTTC
TRBD1,-,TRBV2,TRBJ2-5,CASSGSTGVWGETQYF,TGTGCCAGCAGTGGGAGCACAGGGGTATGGGGAGAGACCCAGTACTTC
TRBD1,-,TRBV9,TRBJ1-2,CASSDSGTEPYGYTF,TGTGCCAGCAGTGACTCCGGGACAGAGCCCTATGGCTACACCTTC
-,-,TRBV4-2,TRBJ2-7,CASSQDVTDSYEQYF,TGTGCCAGCAGCCAAGATGTCACTGACTCCTACGAGCAGTACTTC
TRBD1,-,TRBV11-2,TRBJ2-7,CASSSQDRGGTEQYF,TGTGCCAGCAGCTCCCAGGACAGGGGAGGAACCGAGCAGTACTTC
-,once,TRBV6-1,TRBJ2-1,CASRTGGSSYNEQFF,TGTGCCAGCAGGACAGGTGGGAGCTCCTACAATGAGCAGTTCTTC
TRBD1,-,TRBV30,TRBJ1-2,CAWSRDRGYTF,TGTGCCTGGAGTCGGGACAGGGGCTACACCTTC
-,-,TRBV5-4,TRBJ2-3,CASSRPGRGTDTQYF,TGTGCCAGCAGCCGCCCGGGGAGAGGCACAGATACGCAGTATTTT
TRBD2,-,TRBV11-2,TRBJ2-7,CASSFSGTRYEQYF,TGTGCCAGCAGCTTTAGCGGGACACGATACGAGCAGTACTTC
TRBD1,-,TRBV18,TRBJ2-4,CASSPPGGADKNIQYF,TGTGCCAGCTCACCACCAGGGGGCGCTGACAAAAACATTCAGTACTTC
TRBD1,-,TRBV10-3,TRBJ1-2,CAIQLQQGNYGYTF,TGTGCCATCCAGCTCCAACAGGGGAACTATGGCTACACCTTC
-,-,TRBV30,TRBJ1-4,CAWSRGRNEKLFF,TGTGCCTGGAGCAGGGGCCGAAATGAAAAACTGTTTTTT
-,-,TRBV4-1,TRBJ2-3,CASSQSGPGDTQYF,TGCGCCAGCAGCCAGAGCGGGCCAGGCGATACGCAGTATTTT
-,-,TRBV19,TRBJ1-3,CASSPTAYSGNTIYF,TGTGCCAGTAGTCCGACAGCTTACTCTGGAAACACCATATATTTT
-,-,TRBV5-3,TRBJ1-4,CARSPRPGSEKLFF,TGTGCCAGAAGTCCACGGCCGGGGAGTGAAAAACTGTTTTTT
TRBD1,few,TRBV25-1,TRBJ1-5,CASSGDRGSNQPQHF,TGTGCCAGCAGTGGAGACAGGGGAAGCAATCAGCCCCAGCATTTT
-,-,TRBV6-5,TRBJ2-7,CASSYSIRGYEQYF,TGTGCCAGCAGTTACTCGATTCGGGGTTACGAGCAGTACTTC
-,-,TRBV5-1,TRBJ2-3,CASSLARRASTDTQYF,TGCGCCAGCAGCTTGGCCCGCAGGGCTAGCACAGATACGCAGTATTTT
TRBD1,-,TRBV27,TRBJ1-2,CASSFLGQGNTQGDGYTF,TGTGCCAGCAGCTTCCTAGGACAGGGAAACACACAGGGTGATGGCTACACCTTC
TRBD1,-,TRBV11-2,TRBJ1-4,CASSLGGTGGFWTNEKLFF,TGTGCCAGCAGCTTAGGGGGGACAGGGGGGTTTTGGACTAATGAAAAACTGTTTTTT
-,-,TRBV5-1,TRBJ1-1,CASSFQGPEAFF,TGCGCCAGCAGCTTCCAGGGCCCCGAAGCTTTCTTT
TRBD2,-,TRBV7-9,TRBJ2-7,CASSLAGTPAGGPSQYF,TGTGCCAGCAGCTTAGCGGGGACCCCGGCGGGAGGGCCATCGCAGTACTTC
TRBD2,-,TRBV4-2,TRBJ2-3,CASSQEGGLAADTQYF,TGTGCCAGCAGCCAAGAAGGTGGACTAGCGGCAGATACGCAGTATTTT
TRBD1,-,TRBV28,TRBJ1-1,CASSPQQGGNTEAFF,TGTGCCAGCAGTCCCCAACAGGGGGGGAACACTGAAGCTTTCTTT
TRBD2,-,TRBV5-4,TRBJ2-5,CASSGGVETQYF,TGTGCCAGCAGCGGGGGGGTGGAGACCCAGTACTTC
TRBD1,-,TRBV6-1,TRBJ1-1,CASSEAEGARTEAFF,TGTGCCAGCAGTGAAGCAGAGGGGGCGCGTACTGAAGCTTTCTTT
TRBD1,once,TRBV28,TRBJ2-1,CASSSGTGRFF,TGTGCCAGCAGTTCCGGGACAGGGCGGTTCTTC
-,-,TRBV28,TRBJ1-3,CASSLGGTPLSGNTIYF,TGTGCCAGCAGTTTAGGGGGGACCCCTTTATCCGGAAACACCATATATTTT
-,-,TRBV28,TRBJ1-2,CASSYQGVLDYGYTF,TGTGCCAGCAGTTACCAAGGAGTACTTGACTATGGCTACACCTTC
-,-,TRBV10-1,TRBJ2-2,CASMAGNYPGELFF,TGCGCCAGCATGGCAGGGAATTATCCCGGGGAGCTGTTTTTT
TRBD1,few,TRBV11-3,TRBJ1-6,CASSLGGQGNSPLHF,TGTGCCAGCAGCTTAGGAGGACAGGGTAATTCACCCCTCCACTTT
TRBD2,-,TRBV4-1,TRBJ2-5,CASSPTGLAGVETQYF,TGCGCCAGCAGCCCGACGGGACTAGCGGGAGTAGAGACCCAGTACTTC
TRBD2,-,TRBV7-2,TRBJ2-7,CASSLAASGTQHEQYF,TGTGCCAGCAGCTTAGCGGCTAGCGGGACCCAACACGAGCAGTACTTC